The T cell receptor beta chain under discussion was sequenced for a study of T cell responses to AZD1222 COVID-19 vaccine. Overall study findings and caveats: White British ancestry dominated among donors, who included more females, and clonal diversity was possibly underestimated. Mapped onto spike, vaccine-associated CD4 TCRs spanned it and were dominant at 160-218 and 743-854.

The V gene's germline CDR1 is SEHNR and CDR2 FQNEAQ (reference sequence). Trimming removed 5 bases from V and 0 bases from J, with 11 bases in between. The CDR3 spans 15 residues. About this clone itself: No antigen is known for it.

Clones were read by immunoSEQ multiplex PCR, and TCRdb kept only the in-frame ones, dropping some. The repertoire has around 130,000 clones, around nine tenths of them found once; the top ten carry 3.1%. Whether given at about 4 or about 12 weeks, second doses were pooled. The clonotype comes from an adult who received the AZD1222 COVID-19 vaccine. The gene calls are TRBV7-9 and TRBJ1-3; D is possibly TRBD1 (5 bases). The sample was peripheral blood, taken 28 days after the second AZD1222 dose. The CDR3, as DNA: TGTGCCAGCAGCCAGGGTGACTACTCTGGAAACACCATATATTTT. It codes for CASSQGDYSGNTIYF.